What follows describes a single TCR beta chain. Its specificity is unknown. Using its own MiXCR run on the RT-PCR reads, TCRdb lists one record per CDR3 protein. The repertoire holds roughly 290,000 distinct CDR3 sequences, 20% to 25% seen once, with roughly a tenth in the top ten. This specimen comes from a study of response to subunit inactivated influenza vaccine. Study results and caveats: Only a handful of new T cells, the authors suggested, are recruited with each seasonal influenza vaccination.

Germline values: CDR1 SGHRS, CDR2 YFSETQ. The length of the CDR3 is 15 residues. V was cut by 4 bases and J by 2 bases, with 15 bases left in between. The receptor was derived from a man aged 45 to 70 who received an inactivated influenza vaccine. The specimen was PBMCs from blood, collected about 19 months after vaccination. V gene TRBV5-1 combines with J gene TRBJ1-2; D unresolved. CDR3 DNA sequence: TGCGCCAGCAGCCCGGCGACAAGCAAAAACTATGGCTACACCTTC. Its translation is CASSPATSKNYGYTF.